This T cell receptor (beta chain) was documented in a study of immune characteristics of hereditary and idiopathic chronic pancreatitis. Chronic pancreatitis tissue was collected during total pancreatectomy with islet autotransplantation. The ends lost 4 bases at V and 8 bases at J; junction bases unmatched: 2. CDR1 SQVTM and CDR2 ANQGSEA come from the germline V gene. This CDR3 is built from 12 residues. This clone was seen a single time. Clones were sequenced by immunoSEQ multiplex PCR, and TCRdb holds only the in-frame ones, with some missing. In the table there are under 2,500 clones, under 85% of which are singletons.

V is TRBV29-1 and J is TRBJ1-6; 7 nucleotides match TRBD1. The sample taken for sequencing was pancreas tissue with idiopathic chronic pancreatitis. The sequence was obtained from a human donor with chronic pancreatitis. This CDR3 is CSVGQGDSPLHF. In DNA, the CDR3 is TGCAGCGTTGGACAGGGAGATTCACCCCTCCACTTT.